The present T cell receptor beta chain was sequenced within a study of T cell repertoires in cytomegalovirus infection. Across the study: Recently identified HLA-C-restricted CMV epitopes were used, and well-studied HLA-B-restricted CMV epitopes were used as well.

The V gene's germline CDR1 is MNHEY and CDR2 SMNVEV (reference sequence). V lost 6 bases and J 8 bases, leaving 18 bases between the germline ends. This CDR3 comprises 14 residues. This clonotype is classed as large (0.1 to 1%). As yet, its antigen is unknown. Via MiXCR, TCRdb re-called the reads, giving one row per CDR3 protein. The sample has some 38,000 distinct CDR3 sequences, roughly half seen once; the top ten hold approximately 90%. Study observations and caveats: Individuals carrying CMV plus the relevant HLA were identified by cumulative frequency of public TCR beta families. Clonotype analysis showed dominance of the ex vivo response by HLA-C-restricted CMV-specific TCR beta clonotypes.

The material was CD8+ T cells from cultured PBMCs, obtained from culture after CMV antigen stimulation. The chain carries TRBV27 and TRBJ2-3, with D tentatively TRBD2 (6 bases). This sequence originates from a human donor in good health (CMV status not recorded). Some clones in this sample may be carry-over from other donors' samples. CDR3 protein: CASSLGGFGGTQYF. CDR3 nucleotides: TGTGCCAGCAGCTTGGGGGGATTCGGTGGTACGCAGTATTTT.